These 18 T cell receptor beta chains were sequenced from one sample in a study of blood T cells in healthy people across ages. Combining a sample-barcoded 5' primer with a J-beta primer mix, a second PCR ran for roughly 7 to 11 cycles. One entry per CDR3 protein results from TCRdb running MiXCR on the 5' RACE reads. The table has 1.5 million to 2 million distinct CDR3 sequences, approximately 50% seen once. The sequenced sample consisted of blood. The source is a woman aged 40 to 50 in good health.

CDR3 loop: CASRPGTGTTEAFF. CDR3 DNA sequence: TGTGCCAGCAGACCTGGGACAGGGACCACTGAAGCTTTCTTT. V is TRBV2 and J is TRBJ1-1, with 9 bases aligning to TRBD1. The CDR3 contains 14 residues. Losses at the gene ends were 6 bases for V and 4 bases for J; bases not matched to a gene: 6. Germline V CDR1 and CDR2: SNHLY, FYNNEI.

This clonotype was counted between two and nine times. This chain joins TRBV10-3 and TRBJ2-7; D unclear. This CDR3 comprises 14 residues. V shed 3 bases and J shed 0 bases, with 9 bases lying between them. Germline loops: CDR1 ENHRY, CDR2 SYGVKD. The CDR3 reads CAISEMTDSYEQYF. CDR3 DNA sequence: TGTGCCATCAGTGAAATGACTGACTCCTACGAGCAGTACTTC.

The chain joins TRBV4-3 to TRBJ2-1; 8 nucleotides align to TRBD2. This CDR3 is 16 amino acids long. Germline trimming cut 0 bases from V and 2 bases from J; bases unmatched to any gene: 3. Germline V gives CDR1 LGHNA, CDR2 YSLEER. Here the CDR3 DNA reads TGCGCCAGCAGCCAAGATAATAGCGGGGCCTACAATGAGCAGTTCTTC. It yields the protein CASSQDNSGAYNEQFF.

The chain recombines TRBV7-2 with TRBJ2-3; D unclear. The length of the CDR3 is 16 residues. Trimming took 1 base from V and 1 from J, leaving 12 bases between them. CDR1 is SGHTA and CDR2 is FQGNSA in the germline V gene. The CDR3 DNA reads as TGTGCCAGCAGCTTAGGGATGGGGTTGGGCACAGATACGCAGTATTTT. It encodes CASSLGMGLGTDTQYF.

This clonotype was picked up a small number of times. The chain combines TRBV7-2 with TRBJ2-7; a possible D gene is TRBD2 (6 bases). V dropped 1 base and J dropped 2 bases, with 12 bases sitting between them. Per the germline V gene, CDR1 is SGHTA and CDR2 is FQGNSA. The CDR3 has 15 residues. The CDR3 region is CASSLGASETYEQYF. CDR3 in DNA: TGTGCCAGCAGCTTAGGGGCTAGCGAAACCTACGAGCAGTACTTC.

CDR3 DNA sequence: TGTGCCAGCAGGGGAGCAGTAACCCTATCTAGCACAGATACGCAGTATTTT. It translates to CASRGAVTLSSTDTQYF. This chain joins TRBV7-2 and TRBJ2-3; D is perhaps TRBD2 (5 bases). V lost 6 bases and J lost 0, with 19 bases in between. The CDR3 contains 17 residues. CDR1 and CDR2 (germline): SGHTA, FQGNSA.

J is TRBJ2-4 and V is TRBV6-2 or TRBV6-3; tentative D call: TRBD2 (5 bases). The germline gives CDR1 MNHEY, CDR2 SVGEGT. This CDR3 region has 19 residues. Trimming stripped 0 bases from V and 0 bases from J, with 18 bases between. DNA of the CDR3: TGTGCCAGCAGTTACTCGATAGGACGGACTTCACTAGCCAAAAACATTCAGTACTTC. Protein product: CASSYSIGRTSLAKNIQYF.

On this clonotype: Compared with germline, one end of the junction differs, possibly owing to a read error. V and J are TRBV12-3 or TRBV12-4 and TRBJ2-3, with 9 bases aligning to TRBD1. This CDR3 is 17 amino acids long. CDR3 sequence: CASSPRTGDGDTDTQYF. CDR3 nucleotide sequence: TGTGCCAGCAGTCCCCGGACAGGGGATGGAGACACAGACACGCAGTATTTT.

In this sample, this clonotype turned up a few times. The chain links TRBV29-1 to TRBJ1-5; D is uncertain. V was shortened by 7 bases and J by 3 bases, with 10 bases between the two germline ends. CDR1 is SQVTM and CDR2 is ANQGSEA in the germline V gene. The CDR3 totals 12 residues. The CDR3, as DNA: TGCAGCGGTGGACGGCTCAATCAGCCCCAGCATTTT. This gives the protein CSGGRLNQPQHF.

V usage is TRBV6-1 and J usage is TRBJ1-5; D is unresolved. The V end lost 3 bases, the J end lost 6 bases, and 15 bases lay between the germline ends. The CDR3 runs to 15 residues. Germline CDR1 reads MNHNS; CDR2 reads SASEGT. The CDR3 region is CASSDSKGFPQPQHF. CDR3 DNA: TGTGCCAGCAGTGACAGTAAAGGATTCCCTCAGCCCCAGCATTTT.

In the case of this clonotype: This may be a read error: a much more frequent sequence differs by one nucleotide. The chain recombines TRBV5-1 with TRBJ2-4, with TRBD1 as a possible D gene (5 bases). Trimming removed 3 bases at V and 7 bases at J, with 20 bases between. The CDR3 totals 16 residues. Germline values: CDR1 SGHRS, CDR2 YFSETQ. CDR3: CASSSTPGLVRNIQYF. The CDR3 nucleotides read TGCGCCAGCAGCTCGACCCCAGGGTTGGTCAGGAACATTCAGTACTTC.

The J gene is TRBJ2-7, the V gene TRBV6-1; TRBD1 agrees at 8 bases. The germline V gene encodes CDR1 MNHNS and CDR2 SASEGT. Trimming cost V 6 bases and J 3 bases; bases outside gene matches: 10. The CDR3 extends over 15 amino acids. CDR3 in amino acids: CASRSGQDPFYEQYF. The CDR3 DNA reads as TGTGCCAGCAGGTCGGGACAGGACCCCTTCTACGAGCAGTACTTC.

The V call is TRBV12-3 or TRBV12-4, the J call TRBJ2-4, with TRBD2 identical over 13 bases. J gave up 2 bases and V 1 base, and 5 bases lay outside the gene matches. The CDR3 consists of 18 residues. CDR3 region: CASSLVGTSGTTKNIQYF. The CDR3 DNA follows: TGTGCCAGCAGTTTAGTAGGGACTAGCGGGACAACCAAAAACATTCAGTACTTC.

This clonotype was detected only a few times. The chain recombines TRBV20-1 with TRBJ2-7; D gene unclear. This CDR3 comprises 14 residues. V gave up 1 base and J gave up 2 bases, with 12 bases separating them. The V gene's germline CDR1 is DFQATT and CDR2 SNEGSKA (reference sequence). CDR3 nucleotides: TGCAGTGCTAGAGCTTCGGTCAAGGCCTACGAGCAGTACTTC. The encoded protein is CSARASVKAYEQYF.

As regards this clonotype: This sequence may be a read error, since a much larger clone differs from it by one base. The chain joins TRBV6-5 to TRBJ2-5; no clear D. The J call may be in error: the DNA end matches TRBJ2-4 better. Germline assignment: CDR1 MNHEY and CDR2 SVGAGI. This CDR3 comprises 17 residues. The CDR3 coding sequence is TGTGCCAGCGGTTACGGGTCCACCAGGACCAAGAGTAACATTCAGTACTTC. It codes for CASGYGSTRTKSNIQYF.

V gene TRBV7-2 combines with J gene TRBJ2-7; D gene ambiguous. The end of the DNA aligns better with TRBJ2-5, so the J call may be wrong. This CDR3 has 14 amino acids. Germline lookup yields CDR1 SGHTA and CDR2 FQGNSA. The CDR3: CASSLGYAGETQYF. DNA of the CDR3: TGTGCCAGCAGCTTAGGGTATGCAGGAGAGACCCAGTACTTC.

The rearrangement joins TRBV6-6 to TRBJ2-5, with 9 bases lining up with TRBD2. The ends lost 8 bases at V and 4 bases at J; junction bases unmatched: 8. The CDR3 sequence is 14 residues long. Germline-derived CDR1 and CDR2 are MNHNY and SVGAGI (reference sequence). The CDR3 spells CASGWTSEAETQYF. In nucleotides, the CDR3 is TGTGCCAGCGGGTGGACTAGCGAAGCAGAGACCCAGTACTTC.

This clonotype was seen only a few times. The gene calls are TRBV2 and TRBJ2-1, with D unresolved. Germline values: CDR1 SNHLY, CDR2 FYNNEI. The CDR3 consists of 13 residues. V was cut by 2 bases and J by 8 bases, with 10 bases left in between. CDR3 in amino acids: CASSEQKVDEQFF. CDR3 coding DNA: TGTGCCAGCAGTGAACAGAAGGTCGATGAGCAGTTCTTC.